Below are 3 T cell receptor beta chains sequenced from a single sample in a study of blood T cell repertoires in COVID-19. The assay was immunoSEQ multiplex PCR, and TCRdb's table has in-frame clones only and misses some. The sample gives just under 60,000 clones, around four fifths of which show up once; roughly 12% is in the top ten. What was sequenced was peripheral blood. The source is an elderly man with acute or convalescent COVID-19.

The chain joins TRBV7-8 to TRBJ1-1, with a possible D match to TRBD1 (5 bases). The CDR3 length is 13 residues. With 5 bases removed from V and 4 bases from J, the gap between germline ends came to 11 bases. Germline V gives CDR1 SGHVS, CDR2 FQNEAQ. This CDR3 reads CASSPFGATEAFF. DNA of the CDR3: TGTGCCAGCAGCCCCTTTGGGGCCACTGAAGCTTTCTTT.

The chain combines TRBV29-1 with TRBJ2-5; perhaps TRBD1 as D (5 bases). This CDR3 has 13 amino acids. The germline CDR1 and CDR2 sequences are SQVTM and ANQGSEA. The V gene lost 7 bases and the J gene lost 2 bases, with 14 bases spanning the gap. The CDR3 protein is CSASTDTQETQYF. In DNA form, the CDR3 reads TGCAGCGCCTCGACAGACACTCAAGAGACCCAGTACTTC.

The chain recombines TRBV9 with TRBJ2-5; the D gene is possibly TRBD2 (5 bases). V was pared by 2 bases and J by 1 base, with 9 bases between. CDR1 is SGDLS and CDR2 is YYNGEE in the germline V gene. The CDR3 is 14 amino acids. CDR3 nucleotides: TGTGCCAGCAGCGTCGAGGGCCGCCAAGAGACCCAGTACTTC. This sequence encodes CASSVEGRQETQYF.